Listed below are T cell receptor beta chains from one sample, sequenced in a study of blood T cell repertoires in COVID-19. The method was immunoSEQ multiplex PCR; TCRdb's version includes in-frame clones alone and lacks a portion of them. The table includes 220,000 or so clones, about 80% detected once. The sequenced sample was peripheral blood. These receptors came from a woman aged 80 or older with acute or convalescent COVID-19. Both conserved end residues are part of each CDR3. Fields, in order: CDR3 DNA, CDR3 protein, CDR3 length, J gene, D gene, V gene, clone size. A D gene is named only where the DNA matches it firmly. The size field is filled for only some rows; it gives once, few, many or a size class.

TGTGCCAGCAGTTTAAGAGGAGACCCGTACCAAGAGACCCAGTACTTC	CASSLRGDPYQETQYF	16	TRBJ2-5	-	TRBV28	-
TGTGCCAGCAGTTTGGGTCCTGCCCCTCGGGGGCCCCAGCATTTT	CASSLGPAPRGPQHF	15	TRBJ1-5	-	TRBV27	-
TGTGCCAGCAGTTACCAAGGGGGCCGGGACAATGAGCAGTTCTTC	CASSYQGGRDNEQFF	15	TRBJ2-1	TRBD1	TRBV6-6	-
TGCGCCAGCAGCTTTAGCGGGGGGGCGTACACCGGGGAGCTGTTTTTT	CASSFSGGAYTGELFF	16	TRBJ2-2	TRBD2	TRBV5-1	-
TGTGCCAGCAGCCAAGTATACGAGCAGTACTTC	CASSQVYEQYF	11	TRBJ2-7	-	TRBV3-1/TRBV3-2	-
TGTGCCAGCAGCCTCGTCTATGGCTACACCTTC	CASSLVYGYTF	11	TRBJ1-2	-	TRBV13	-
TGTGCCACCAGTGACCCCGGGACTAGCGGGATTCACGAGCAGTTCTTC	CATSDPGTSGIHEQFF	16	TRBJ2-1	TRBD2	TRBV24-1	-
TGTGCCAGCTCACGATCGACAGGGGCCTACAATGAGCAGTTCTTC	CASSRSTGAYNEQFF	15	TRBJ2-1	TRBD1	TRBV18	-
TGCAGCGTTGAACCGGACAACTACAATGAGCAGTTCTTC	CSVEPDNYNEQFF	13	TRBJ2-1	-	TRBV29-1	-
TGTGCCAGCGGGACAGGGGGTTATTCACCCCTCCACTTT	CASGTGGYSPLHF	13	TRBJ1-6	TRBD1	TRBV19	once
TGTGCCAGCAGCCCCAGCGGGGGTAGTGAGCAGTTCTTC	CASSPSGGSEQFF	13	TRBJ2-1	TRBD2	TRBV7-3	-
TGTGCCAGCAGCTCAGGGTTTGGGGAGACCCAGTACTTC	CASSSGFGETQYF	13	TRBJ2-5	-	TRBV11-3	-
TGTGCCAGCAGTTCCGGGATAAACACTGAAGCTTTCTTT	CASSSGINTEAFF	13	TRBJ1-1	-	TRBV12-3/TRBV12-4	-
TGTGCCAGCAGTTATTGGGGGCTGGGCAATCAGCCCCAGCATTTT	CASSYWGLGNQPQHF	15	TRBJ1-5	-	TRBV6-2/TRBV6-3	-
TGTGCCAGCTCACGGGCTCCGGACAGGGGTGAGACCCAGTACTTC	CASSRAPDRGETQYF	15	TRBJ2-5	TRBD1	TRBV18	-
TGTGCCAGCAGCCTCCCCGCCGGGACCCAGTACTTC	CASSLPAGTQYF	12	TRBJ2-5	-	TRBV3-1/TRBV3-2	-
TGTGCCAGCAGCCAAGATGGGACTAGCGGGGGCTACGAGCAGTACTTC	CASSQDGTSGGYEQYF	16	TRBJ2-7	TRBD2	TRBV4-2	-
TGTGCCAGCAGTTCGTCCGAACAGGGATACACTGAAGCTTTCTTT	CASSSSEQGYTEAFF	15	TRBJ1-1	-	TRBV6-5	once
TGTGCCAGCAGCCCAAGACAGGGCAAGAACACCGGGGAGCTGTTTTTT	CASSPRQGKNTGELFF	16	TRBJ2-2	TRBD1	TRBV7-6	-
TGCGCCAGCAGCTTTGGTGACAGTCAAGAGACCCAGTACTTC	CASSFGDSQETQYF	14	TRBJ2-5	-	TRBV5-1	-
TGTGCCAGCAGCTTAAGGGGGACAGGGGCGTTCGGCTACACCTTC	CASSLRGTGAFGYTF	15	TRBJ1-2	TRBD1	TRBV13	once
TGTGCCAGCAGTCAGACTAGCGGGTCCTACAATGAGCAGTTCTTC	CASSQTSGSYNEQFF	15	TRBJ2-1	TRBD2	TRBV2	-
TGTGCCAGCAGTCCAGGTCCCAATCAGCCCCAGCATTTT	CASSPGPNQPQHF	13	TRBJ1-5	-	TRBV2	once
TGTGCCAGCAGCGTCGGCGGGGGAGCTCCCATTGTGGAGACCCAGTACTTC	CASSVGGGAPIVETQYF	17	TRBJ2-5	TRBD2	TRBV9	-
TGTGCCAGCAGCCAAGGCCCACGGGGGGGGACTGAAGCTTTCTTT	CASSQGPRGGTEAFF	15	TRBJ1-1	-	TRBV3-1/TRBV3-2	-
TGTGCCAGCAGTCCCCCCAACACGGGGTTCGGCACCGGGGAGCTGTTTTTT	CASSPPNTGFGTGELFF	17	TRBJ2-2	-	TRBV28	-
TGTGCCAGCAGCCAACTAGCGGGAGACTCCTACGAGCAGTACTTC	CASSQLAGDSYEQYF	15	TRBJ2-7	TRBD2	TRBV7-3	-
TGTGCCAGCAGGGACAGCTCCTATAATTCACCCCTCCACTTT	CASRDSSYNSPLHF	14	TRBJ1-6	-	TRBV2	few
TGTGCCTGGAGTAAGGAGTTTAGCACAGATACGCAGTATTTT	CAWSKEFSTDTQYF	14	TRBJ2-3	-	TRBV30	-
TGTGCCAGGTACTTGGGACACAATAATTCACCCCTCCACTTT	CARYLGHNNSPLHF	14	TRBJ1-6	-	TRBV9	few
TGTGCCAGCAGTTTCCAGGGGCGCACTGAAGCTTTCTTT	CASSFQGRTEAFF	13	TRBJ1-1	-	TRBV12-3/TRBV12-4	-
TGTGCCAGTAGTACCTCGCGAGGGATTGGCTACACCTTC	CASSTSRGIGYTF	13	TRBJ1-2	-	TRBV19	-
TGTGCCTGGAATCGGGACAGCACATACAATGAGCAGTTCTTC	CAWNRDSTYNEQFF	14	TRBJ2-1	TRBD1	TRBV30	-
TGTGCCAGCAGTTACTCCCGGACTAGCGGGACCGGGGAGCTGTTTTTT	CASSYSRTSGTGELFF	16	TRBJ2-2	TRBD2	TRBV6-5	few
TGTGCCAGCAGTGGGACAGGGCGCGAGCAGTACTTC	CASSGTGREQYF	12	TRBJ2-7	TRBD1	TRBV7-9	-
TGTGCCAGCAGATCACTAGTACGGGAGCAGTACTTC	CASRSLVREQYF	12	TRBJ2-7	-	TRBV28	-
TGTGCCAGCAGCCAAGATAGAGGAGGGGTAGGAGCCAAAAACATTCAGTACTTC	CASSQDRGGVGAKNIQYF	18	TRBJ2-4	-	TRBV4-2	-
TGTGCCAGCAGCTTGGAAGGGCAGGGCAAGCAGTATTTT	CASSLEGQGKQYF	13	TRBJ2-3	-	TRBV5-8	-
TGTGCCAGCTCACCGGGACAGGGAGTAGTCAATGAGCAGTTCTTC	CASSPGQGVVNEQFF	15	TRBJ2-1	TRBD1	TRBV18	-
TGCGCCAGCAGCCGAGGACTAGCGGGGGGCCAAGAGACCCAGTACTTC	CASSRGLAGGQETQYF	16	TRBJ2-5	TRBD2	TRBV4-3	-
TGTGCCAGTAGTATCCGCGCGGACACTGAAGCTTTCTTT	CASSIRADTEAFF	13	TRBJ1-1	-	TRBV19	-
TGTGCCAGCAGACTACAGGGGCACGGCAATCAGCCCCAGCATTTT	CASRLQGHGNQPQHF	15	TRBJ1-5	TRBD1	TRBV6-5	few
TGTGCCAGCAGTGTACAGGGGGCAGGGTATGGCTACACCTTC	CASSVQGAGYGYTF	14	TRBJ1-2	TRBD1	TRBV28	-
TGTGCCAGCTCACCAGGGGCAGGGGGCTTCAATGAGCAGTTCTTC	CASSPGAGGFNEQFF	15	TRBJ2-1	TRBD1	TRBV18	-
TGTGCCAGCAGCTTATCCCGGACAGTTAGCTACGAGCAGTACTTC	CASSLSRTVSYEQYF	15	TRBJ2-7	-	TRBV7-2	-